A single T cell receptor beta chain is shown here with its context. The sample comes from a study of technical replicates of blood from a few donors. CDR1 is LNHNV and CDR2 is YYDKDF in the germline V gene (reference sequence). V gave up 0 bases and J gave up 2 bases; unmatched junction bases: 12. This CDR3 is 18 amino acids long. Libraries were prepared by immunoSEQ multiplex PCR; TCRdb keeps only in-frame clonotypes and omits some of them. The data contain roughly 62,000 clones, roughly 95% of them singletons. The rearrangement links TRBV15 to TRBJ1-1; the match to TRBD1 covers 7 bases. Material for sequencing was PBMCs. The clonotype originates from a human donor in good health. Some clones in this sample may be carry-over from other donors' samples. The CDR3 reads CATSRDERGPFSNTEAFF. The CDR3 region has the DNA TGTGCCACCAGCAGAGATGAGAGGGGGCCTTTTTCAAACACTGAAGCTTTCTTT.